This T cell receptor (beta chain) was sequenced in a study of graft-versus-host responses after intestinal transplantation. Clones were sequenced by immunoSEQ multiplex PCR, and TCRdb holds only the in-frame ones, with some missing. The sample lists about 86,000 clones, 88% occurring once. V lost 9 bases and J lost 4, with 15 bases in between. CDR1 and CDR2 from the germline V gene are SGHTA and FQGNSA. This CDR3 is built from 13 residues. Worth noting for this clone: Its antigen is as yet unknown.

This clonotype was obtained from a human donor who was the organ donor for an intestinal transplant. The rearrangement joins TRBV7-2 to TRBJ1-2; maybe TRBD1 (5 bases). The source was unstimulated CD4+ T cells sorted from spleen or lymph node cells, collected before transplant. The chain's CDR3 is CASSHGHSYGYTF. CDR3 sequence (DNA): TGTGCCAGTAGTCACGGACACAGCTATGGCTACACCTTC.